Following are 28 T cell receptor beta chains from one sample sequenced in a study of beta chain features in type 1 diabetes. General observations from the study: There was a moderate but significant shortening of TCRB CDR3s in all four CD4+ subsets of Type 1 diabetes patients.

The isolated RNA, all of it, was reverse transcribed, so expressed TCRB transcripts were what got sequenced. Sequencing used immunoSEQ multiplex PCR; TCRdb keeps in-frame clones, though not all of them. Here the sample spans roughly 180,000 clones, approximately 8% being singletons. These receptors have no known antigen. The sample taken for sequencing was central memory CD4+ T cells from blood. Source of these receptors: a woman between 40 and 50 years old with type 1 diabetes.

This clone was recorded a few times. This chain connects TRBV18 to TRBJ1-2, with 8 bases lining up with TRBD1. Germline V gene data show CDR1 as KGHSH and CDR2 as LQKENI. This CDR3 region has 16 residues. Germline trimming cut 6 bases from V and 2 bases from J; bases unmatched to any gene: 11. The chain's CDR3 is CASSPYLDRGNYGYTF. For the CDR3, the DNA is TGTGCCAGCTCCCCATACCTCGACAGGGGCAACTATGGCTACACCTTC.

The V call is TRBV18, the J call TRBJ1-5; D is undetermined. The V gene's germline CDR1 is KGHSH and CDR2 LQKENI. The V gene lost 2 bases and the J gene lost 4 bases, with 15 bases spanning the gap. The CDR3 is 16 residues long. CDR3 protein: CASSPFGGVRNQPQHF. DNA for the CDR3: TGTGCCAGCTCACCATTCGGCGGGGTCCGGAATCAGCCCCAGCATTTT.

The chain has TRBV19 and TRBJ1-1; 7 bases are a match to TRBD1. CDR1 and CDR2 (germline): LNHDA, SQIVND (reference sequence). The CDR3 is 13 residues long. Trimming cost V 7 bases and J 4 bases; bases outside gene matches: 6. The CDR3 reads CASIPGQSTEAFF. In DNA, the CDR3 is TGTGCCAGTATCCCGGGACAGAGCACTGAAGCTTTCTTT.

In its sample, this clone was seen many times. The chain carries TRBV7-2 and TRBJ1-2; TRBD1 agrees at 9 bases. The CDR3 has 15 amino acids. V was clipped by 5 bases and J by 8 bases; unmatched bases: 12. Per germline, CDR1 SGHTA and CDR2 FQGNSA. The CDR3 region has the DNA TGTGCCAGCAGCGGGGAGGGACAGGGAAGTAGAGGCTACACCTTC. This codes for CASSGEGQGSRGYTF.

The chain joins TRBV6-1 to TRBJ2-7; D is perhaps TRBD1 (6 bases). CDR3 size: 13 residues. Deletions cut 2 bases from V and 11 bases from J, with 16 bases between. The V gene's germline CDR1 is MNHNS and CDR2 SASEGT. This CDR3 is CASSELNRVIEYF. The CDR3 coding sequence is TGTGCCAGCAGTGAATTAAACAGGGTAATCGAGTACTTC.

This clone has more than one count but fewer than ten. This sequence joins TRBV9 and TRBJ2-7; unclear D gene. The CDR3 contains 14 residues. The germline V and J ends were trimmed by 3 bases and 2 bases, with 12 bases remaining between them. Germline-derived CDR1 and CDR2 are SGDLS and YYNGEE. CDR3 nucleotide sequence: TGTGCCAGCAGCGGAACTGAGCCGGCCTACGAGCAGTACTTC. Protein product: CASSGTEPAYEQYF.

A few counts support this clone. The chain links TRBV29-1 to TRBJ2-7; a possible D gene is TRBD1 (6 bases). Germline assignment: CDR1 SQVTM and CDR2 ANQGSEA. CDR3 length equals 13 residues. V was clipped by 7 bases and J by 5 bases, with 18 bases between them. CDR3 nucleotides: TGCAGCGCTGCGAGGGGGAATCGGGACGAGCAGTACTTC. This translates into CSAARGNRDEQYF.

This clone was detected only a few times. The rearrangement joins TRBV9 to TRBJ1-1, with a weak D call TRBD1 (5 bases). This CDR3 has 15 residues. Trimming took 2 bases from V and 2 from J, leaving 13 bases between them. Germline CDR1 and CDR2: SGDLS and YYNGEE. The CDR3 sequence is CASSVLQATNTEAFF. For the CDR3, the DNA is TGTGCCAGCAGCGTGTTACAGGCAACAAACACTGAAGCTTTCTTT.

This clone was seen only a few times. The J gene is TRBJ1-2, the V gene TRBV11-2; TRBD1 is a possible D gene (5 bases). Trimming pared 5 bases from V and 6 bases from J, leaving 13 bases between. The CDR3 is 13 amino acids. The germline gives CDR1 SGHAT, CDR2 FQNNGV. In DNA, the CDR3 is TGTGCCAGCAGCCTAAGGGGAGGCGATGGCTACACCTTC. This encodes CASSLRGGDGYTF.

This clone has more than one count but fewer than ten. Here the CDR3 reads CASSGLAGRGEQFF. The CDR3 DNA reads as TGTGCCAGCAGCGGACTAGCGGGTAGGGGTGAGCAGTTCTTC. The J gene is TRBJ2-1, the V gene TRBV6-5, with TRBD2 identical over 11 bases. The J segment lost 9 bases and the V segment lost 6 bases, leaving 7 bases of the junction unmatched. The germline CDR1 and CDR2 sequences are MNHEY and SVGAGI. CDR3 length equals 14 residues.

This clone was seen a single time. The genes are TRBV27 and TRBJ1-2, with 8 positions matching TRBD1. J was trimmed by 3 bases and V by 5 bases; bases with no gene match: 8. This CDR3 spans 15 amino acids. The V gene's germline CDR1 is MNHEY and CDR2 SMNVEV (reference sequence). This CDR3 reads CASSPRTGSDYGYTF. CDR3 bases: TGTGCCAGCAGTCCCCGGACAGGGTCAGACTATGGCTACACCTTC.

In this sample, this clone turned up a few times. This chain connects TRBV4-1 to TRBJ2-2, with a weak D call TRBD1 (5 bases). Trimming pared 0 bases from V and 6 bases from J, leaving 17 bases between. The CDR3 has 17 amino acids. Germline CDR1 MGHRA, CDR2 YSYEKL. The CDR3, as DNA: TGCGCCAGCAGCCAAGAATGGTCAGGGTTGGGCGCCGGGGAGCTGTTTTTT. Its protein product is CASSQEWSGLGAGELFF.

The V gene is TRBV4-2, the J gene TRBJ2-1; 12 bases map to TRBD2. This CDR3 comprises 19 residues. The germline gives CDR1 LGHNA, CDR2 YNFKEQ. V shed 1 base and J 2 bases; nucleotides not matched to a gene: 9. The DNA of the CDR3 is TGTGCCAGCAGCCAAGGGACTAGCGGGACTCCCCTTACCTACAATGAGCAGTTCTTC. It is translated as CASSQGTSGTPLTYNEQFF.

This clone came up many times. V is TRBV29-1 and J is TRBJ1-6; no clear D gene. Germline CDR1 and CDR2: SQVTM and ANQGSEA. Trimming pared 4 bases from V and 6 bases from J, leaving 10 bases between. The CDR3 consists of 13 residues. In DNA form, the CDR3 reads TGCAGCGTTGGGGAGGGAGTTAATTCACCCCTCCACTTT. This codes for CSVGEGVNSPLHF.

This clone has just a few counts. The V gene is TRBV30, the J gene TRBJ2-1; a weak D match, TRBD2 (6 bases). CDR1 is GTSNPN and CDR2 is SVGIG in the germline V gene (reference sequence). The ends were cut back, 3 bases at V and 15 bases at J, with 18 bases in the middle. The CDR3 has 12 residues. The CDR3 region is CAWSRIPGLWFF. The CDR3 region has the DNA TGTGCCTGGAGCAGGATACCGGGACTTTGGTTCTTC. Looking up the rest from reference TRBV30 and TRBJ2-1 gives the full variable domain: SQTIHQWPATLVQPVGSPLSLECTVEGTSNPNLYWYRQAAGRGLQLLFYSVGIGQISSEVPQNLSASRPQDRQFILSSKKLLLSDSGFYLCAWSRIPGLWFFGPGTRLTVL.

Only a few counts were recorded for this clone. The J gene is TRBJ2-5, the V gene TRBV7-3; 9 nucleotides match TRBD1. Germline assignment: CDR1 SGHTA and CDR2 FQGTGA. V dropped 5 bases and J dropped 0; count of bases not matched to a gene: 4. The CDR3 has 15 amino acids. CDR3 sequence reads: CASSLGTGYQETQYF. The CDR3 coding sequence is TGTGCCAGCAGCCTCGGGACAGGGTACCAAGAGACCCAGTACTTC. The entire variable domain, with the rest obtained from reference TRBV7-3 and TRBJ2-5, is as follows: GAGVSQTPSNKVTEKGKYVELRCDPISGHTALYWYRQSLGQGPEFLIYFQGTGAADDSGLPNDRFFAVRPEGSVSTLKIQRTERGDSAVYLCASSLGTGYQETQYFGPGTRLLVL.

J is TRBJ2-7 and V is TRBV7-6, with 8 bases aligning to TRBD1. This CDR3 is built from 12 residues. Trimming removed 8 bases from V and 6 bases from J; junction bases left unmatched: 6. Germline values: CDR1 SGHVS, CDR2 FNYEAQ. The CDR3 DNA follows: TGTGCCAGCGGACTACAGGGGGGCGAGCAGTACTTC. This codes for CASGLQGGEQYF.

The chain employs TRBV4-3 and TRBJ1-3, with TRBD1 as a possible D gene (5 bases). This CDR3 has 17 residues. Germline CDR1 reads LGHNA; CDR2 reads YSLEER. Trimming removed 0 bases at V and 2 bases at J, with 14 bases between. CDR3 protein: CASSQDLAAGTGNTIYF. CDR3 coding DNA: TGCGCCAGCAGCCAAGATCTGGCGGCAGGGACTGGAAACACCATATATTTT.

This sequence joins TRBV4-3 and TRBJ2-7, with 7 bases identical to TRBD2. CDR3 length equals 15 residues. The V segment lost 4 bases and the J segment 0 bases; nucleotides outside the gene matches: 6. Germline V gene data show CDR1 as LGHNA and CDR2 as YSLEER. The CDR3 DNA sequence: TGCGCCAGCAGCCGTACGGGGGGAAACTCCTACGAGCAGTACTTC. Encoded protein: CASSRTGGNSYEQYF.

To note about this clone: Distinct nucleotide sequences in the sample also encode this CDR3. V gene TRBV5-1 combines with J gene TRBJ2-1, with 7 bases identical to TRBD2. This CDR3 spans 16 amino acids. J was trimmed by 0 bases and V by 4 bases; bases with no gene match: 7. Germline V CDR1 and CDR2: SGHRS, YFSETQ. CDR3 sequence (DNA): TGCGCCAGCAGCCTTGCTAGCGGTAGCTCCTACAATGAGCAGTTCTTC. It translates to CASSLASGSSYNEQFF.

This chain connects TRBV6-5 to TRBJ2-1; TRBD1 might be the D (7 bases). The germline CDR1 and CDR2 sequences are MNHEY and SVGAGI. This CDR3 contains 13 residues. V was pared by 2 bases and J by 14 bases, with 16 bases between. The CDR3 spells CASSYSRGRGEFF. CDR3 DNA sequence: TGTGCCAGCAGTTACAGCCGCGGCAGGGGGGAGTTCTTC.

The genes are TRBV7-2 and TRBJ1-2, with D perhaps TRBD1 (5 bases). This CDR3 comprises 15 residues. V lost 7 bases and J lost 1, with 16 bases in between. In germline, CDR1 is SGHTA, CDR2 FQGNSA. CDR3: CASIEEWGVNYGYTF. Written as DNA, the CDR3 is TGTGCCAGCATCGAGGAATGGGGGGTTAACTATGGCTACACCTTC.

In DNA, the CDR3 is TGTGCCAGCAGCCAAGATCAGGGCCAGCTCTATGGCTACACCTTC. It is translated as CASSQDQGQLYGYTF. The genes are TRBV14 and TRBJ1-2; D may be TRBD1 (5 bases). Trimming took 0 bases from V and 4 from J, leaving 12 bases between them. The CDR3 totals 15 residues. Germline V lookup: CDR1 SGHDN, CDR2 FVKESK.

The rearrangement joins TRBV27 to TRBJ2-1, with TRBD1 identical over 10 bases. Trimming cost V 4 bases and J 14 bases; bases outside gene matches: 8. Germline V gene lookup returns CDR1 MNHEY and CDR2 SMNVEV (reference sequence). This CDR3 has 13 amino acids. The CDR3 spells CASSYRTGGRKFF. Here the CDR3 DNA reads TGTGCCAGCAGTTACCGGACAGGGGGTAGGAAGTTCTTC.

This chain links TRBV14 with TRBJ2-5; perhaps TRBD1 as D (5 bases). Germline V gene data show CDR1 as SGHDN and CDR2 as FVKESK. Trimming left V 4 bases short and J 4 bases short, with 10 bases between. The CDR3 runs to 13 residues. Here the CDR3 DNA reads TGTGCCAGCAGCCCCAGGGTACGAGAGACCCAGTACTTC. Its protein product is CASSPRVRETQYF. Together with reference TRBV14 and TRBJ2-5, the CDR3 gives the full variable domain: EAGVTQFPSHSVIEKGQTVTLRCDPISGHDNLYWYRRVMGKEIKFLLHFVKESKQDESGMPNNRFLAERTGGTYSTLKVQPAELEDSGVYFCASSPRVRETQYFGPGTRLLVL.

Only a few counts were recorded for this clone. The gene calls are TRBV4-3 and TRBJ1-2, with D possibly matching TRBD1 (5 bases). Trimming shortened V by 0 bases and J by 5 bases, and 16 bases separated the two germline ends. Germline assignment: CDR1 LGHNA and CDR2 YSLEER. This CDR3 has 16 residues. CDR3 in DNA: TGCGCCAGCAGCCAAGAAAGTCGGCAGGGAACGTATGGCTACACCTTC. This translates into CASSQESRQGTYGYTF.

The CDR3 loop reads CASSPRDRGLEQYF. DNA of the CDR3: TGTGCCAGCAGCCCCCGGGACAGGGGTCTCGAGCAGTACTTC. The chain couples TRBV7-8 to TRBJ2-7; 10 bases fit TRBD1. Per germline, CDR1 SGHVS and CDR2 FQNEAQ. The CDR3 extends over 14 amino acids. The ends lost 5 bases at V and 6 bases at J; junction bases unmatched: 7.

The V gene is TRBV21-1, the J gene TRBJ1-2. TRBV21-1 is tagged as a pseudogene. This CDR3 is built from 12 residues. CDR3 in amino acids: CASSAGLDGYTF. The CDR3 DNA reads TGTGCCAGCAGCGCGGGATTAGATGGCTACACCTTC.